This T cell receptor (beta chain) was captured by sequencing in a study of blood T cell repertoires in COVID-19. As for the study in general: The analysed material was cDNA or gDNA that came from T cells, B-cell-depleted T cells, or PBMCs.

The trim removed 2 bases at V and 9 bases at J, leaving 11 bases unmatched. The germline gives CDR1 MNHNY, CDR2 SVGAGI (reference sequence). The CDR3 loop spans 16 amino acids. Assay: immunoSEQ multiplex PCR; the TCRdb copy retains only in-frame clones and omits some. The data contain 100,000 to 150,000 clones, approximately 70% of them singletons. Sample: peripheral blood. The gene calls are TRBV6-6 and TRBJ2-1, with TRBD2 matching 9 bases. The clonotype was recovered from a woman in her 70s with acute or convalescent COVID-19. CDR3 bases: TGTGCCAGCAGTTACCCGAAGGCGGGAGGGCCGGTTGAGCAGTTCTTC. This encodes CASSYPKAGGPVEQFF.